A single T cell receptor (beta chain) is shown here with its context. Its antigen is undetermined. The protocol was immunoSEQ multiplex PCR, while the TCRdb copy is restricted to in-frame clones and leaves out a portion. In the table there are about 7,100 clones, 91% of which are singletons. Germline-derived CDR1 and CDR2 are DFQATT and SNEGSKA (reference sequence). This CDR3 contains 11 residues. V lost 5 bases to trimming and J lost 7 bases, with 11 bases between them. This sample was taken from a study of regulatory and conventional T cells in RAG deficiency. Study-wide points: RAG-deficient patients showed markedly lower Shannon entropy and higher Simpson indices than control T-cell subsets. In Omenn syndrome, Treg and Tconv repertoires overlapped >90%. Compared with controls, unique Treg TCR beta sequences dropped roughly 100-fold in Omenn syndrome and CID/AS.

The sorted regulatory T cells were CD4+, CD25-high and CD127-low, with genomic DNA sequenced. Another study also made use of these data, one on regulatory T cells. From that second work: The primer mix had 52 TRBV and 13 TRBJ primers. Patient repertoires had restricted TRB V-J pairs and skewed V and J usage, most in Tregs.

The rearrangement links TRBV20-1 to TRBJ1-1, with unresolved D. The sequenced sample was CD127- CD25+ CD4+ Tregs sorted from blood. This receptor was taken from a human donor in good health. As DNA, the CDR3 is TGCAGTGCTCTCATTCGCAGTGAAGCTTTCTTT. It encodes CSALIRSEAFF.